This is a list of T cell receptor beta chains from one sample in a study of T cell responses to AZD1222 COVID-19 vaccine. The table came from immunoSEQ multiplex PCR; TCRdb's copy has only in-frame clones and leaves some out. Of fewer than 150,000 clones listed, 88% are singletons. Sequences were derived from peripheral blood, sampled 28 days after the second AZD1222 dose. These receptors were taken from an adult who received the AZD1222 COVID-19 vaccine. Both conserved end residues are part of each CDR3. The order of the fields is J gene, clone size, D gene, V gene, CDR3 protein, CDR3 DNA. D genes are given only for firm matches. Not every row has a clone size; where given, it reads once, few, many or a size class.

j_gene: TRBJ2-1
abundance: once
d_gene: TRBD2
v_gene: TRBV19
CDR3aa: CASSMRLGASGRDEQFF
CDR3nt: TGTGCCAGTAGTATGAGACTAGGGGCTAGCGGGAGGGATGAGCAGTTCTTC

j_gene: TRBJ1-1
abundance: few
d_gene: -
v_gene: TRBV4-3
CDR3aa: CASSHTAGDGAEAFF
CDR3nt: TGCGCCAGCAGTCATACGGCGGGGGACGGGGCTGAAGCTTTCTTT

j_gene: TRBJ1-6
abundance: -
d_gene: -
v_gene: TRBV5-1
CDR3aa: CASSSGHGHSYNSPLHF
CDR3nt: TGCGCCAGCAGCTCAGGGCACGGACATTCCTATAATTCACCCCTCCACTTT

j_gene: TRBJ1-4
abundance: -
d_gene: -
v_gene: TRBV9
CDR3aa: CASSAYGGQDGKLFF
CDR3nt: TGTGCCAGCAGCGCTTACGGGGGGCAAGATGGAAAACTGTTTTTT

j_gene: TRBJ2-7
abundance: -
d_gene: -
v_gene: TRBV28
CDR3aa: CASRRGGVDPAREQYF
CDR3nt: TGTGCCAGCAGACGAGGCGGGGTTGACCCCGCTCGCGAGCAGTACTTC

j_gene: TRBJ2-3
abundance: -
d_gene: -
v_gene: TRBV7-6
CDR3aa: CASSLGRGLGTDTQYF
CDR3nt: TGTGCCAGCAGCCTAGGGAGGGGGCTGGGGACAGATACGCAGTATTTT

j_gene: TRBJ1-4
abundance: -
d_gene: TRBD1
v_gene: TRBV28
CDR3aa: CASSSPGQGNEKLFF
CDR3nt: TGTGCCAGCAGTTCTCCGGGACAGGGTAATGAAAAACTGTTTTTT

j_gene: TRBJ2-5
abundance: -
d_gene: -
v_gene: TRBV7-6
CDR3aa: CASSLASGTGLGETQYF
CDR3nt: TGTGCCAGCAGCTTAGCCTCGGGAACAGGCCTTGGGGAGACCCAGTACTTC

j_gene: TRBJ2-7
abundance: -
d_gene: -
v_gene: TRBV7-2
CDR3aa: CASTNNRVSYEQYF
CDR3nt: TGTGCCAGCACCAATAACAGGGTTAGCTACGAGCAGTACTTC

j_gene: TRBJ2-1
abundance: -
d_gene: TRBD2
v_gene: TRBV9
CDR3aa: CASSFRLAFVGGTNEQFF
CDR3nt: TGTGCCAGCAGCTTCCGACTAGCGTTCGTGGGTGGCACTAATGAGCAGTTCTTC

j_gene: TRBJ1-2
abundance: -
d_gene: -
v_gene: TRBV4-2
CDR3aa: CASSSISGLFGYTF
CDR3nt: TGTGCCAGCAGCAGTATTAGTGGGCTTTTTGGCTACACCTTC

j_gene: TRBJ2-3
abundance: -
d_gene: -
v_gene: TRBV12-5
CDR3aa: CASGLVGVPTDTQYF
CDR3nt: TGTGCTAGTGGTTTGGTCGGGGTCCCCACAGATACGCAGTATTTT

j_gene: TRBJ2-7
abundance: -
d_gene: TRBD1
v_gene: TRBV9
CDR3aa: CASSGGTGVFYEQYF
CDR3nt: TGTGCCAGCAGCGGAGGAACAGGGGTGTTCTACGAGCAGTACTTC

j_gene: TRBJ2-7
abundance: -
d_gene: TRBD2
v_gene: TRBV18
CDR3aa: CASSPRLAGGKGEQYF
CDR3nt: TGTGCCAGCTCGCCTAGACTAGCGGGAGGGAAGGGCGAGCAGTACTTC

j_gene: TRBJ2-7
abundance: -
d_gene: TRBD2
v_gene: TRBV5-1
CDR3aa: CASSWQAGGIYEQYF
CDR3nt: TGCGCCAGCAGCTGGCAAGCGGGAGGGATTTACGAGCAGTACTTC

j_gene: TRBJ1-6
abundance: -
d_gene: -
v_gene: TRBV30
CDR3aa: CAWSPQPNSPLHF
CDR3nt: TGTGCCTGGAGTCCCCAGCCTAATTCACCCCTCCACTTT

j_gene: TRBJ1-1
abundance: -
d_gene: -
v_gene: TRBV5-1
CDR3aa: CASSLDDFEAFF
CDR3nt: TGCGCCAGCAGCCTCGACGACTTTGAAGCTTTCTTT

j_gene: TRBJ2-7
abundance: -
d_gene: -
v_gene: TRBV7-2
CDR3aa: CASSLRQVVTYEQYF
CDR3nt: TGTGCCAGCAGCTTAAGGCAGGTGGTCACCTACGAGCAGTACTTC